These 29 T cell receptor beta chains share one sample of origin, sequenced in a study of T cells in women clearing cervical HPV infection. Some clones are missing from TCRdb's copy, which holds only in-frame ones; the method was immunoSEQ multiplex PCR. Its clone listing holds fewer than 35,000 clones. The source material was blood buffy coat. These receptors came from a woman between 18 and 75 years old with a cervical HPV16 infection that either progressed to CIN3+ or cleared (not recorded which).

The chain's CDR3 is CSAKGVGDREVSGANVLTF. Incomplete CDR3 DNA: TGCAGTGCGAAGGGGGTAGGGGACAGGGAGGTCTCCGGGGCCAACGTC. The chain combines TRBV20-1 with TRBJ2-6; 9 positions match TRBD1. The read finishes 3 residues shy of the CDR3 end, and the germline J gene is used to complete it. Germline V CDR1 and CDR2: DFQATT, SNEGSKA (reference sequence). CDR3 length equals 19 residues. V shed 6 bases, J shed 4 bases, and the junction held 19 bases outside the gene matches.

Turning to this clone: The read ends 3 residues shy of where the CDR3 ends; the end is completed using the germline J gene. V and J are TRBV6-1 and TRBJ2-3, with 10 bases fitting TRBD2. Germline-derived CDR1 and CDR2 are MNHNS and SASEGT. This CDR3 is built from 14 residues. V was pared by 4 bases and J by 4 bases, with 2 bases of the junction left unmatched. This CDR3 is CASSVAGGADTQYF. The sequenced CDR3 bases are TGTGCCAGCAGTGTAGCGGGGGGTGCAGATACG.

With respect to this clone: The read finishes 3 residues shy of the CDR3 end, and the germline J gene is used to complete it. The chain links TRBV5-1 to TRBJ2-1; a possible D gene is TRBD1 (6 bases). CDR1 and CDR2 (germline): SGHRS, YFSETQ. Trimming removed 5 bases from V and 8 bases from J, with 14 bases in between. There are 13 residues in the CDR3. CDR3 region: CASSRTGLDEQFF. The DNA read from the CDR3 is TGCGCCAGCAGTAGAACAGGGCTAGATGAG.

As regards this clone: The read is 3 residues too short to cover the CDR3 end, so that end is filled in from the germline J gene. The chain joins TRBV5-6 to TRBJ2-3; D might be TRBD2 (6 bases). CDR1 and CDR2 (germline): SGHDT, YYEEEE. V lost 4 bases, J lost 1 base, and 13 bases lay in between. This CDR3 is built from 15 residues. CDR3 bases read: TGTGCCAGCAGCGCGGGAACCGTAGGCACAGATACG. Its translation is CASSAGTVGTDT. The whole CDR3 is CASSAGTVGTDTQYF.

CDR3 sequence: CASRGLGETAFF. The sequenced CDR3 bases are TGTGCCAGCAGAGGACTAGGGGAGACC. The chain uses TRBV7-9 and TRBJ1-1; tentatively, D is TRBD1 (5 bases). The read falls 3 residues short of the CDR3 end, and the missing part is taken from the germline J gene. Germline-derived CDR1 and CDR2 are SEHNR and FQNEAQ (reference sequence). The CDR3 has 12 residues.

On this clone: With the read ending 3 residues before the CDR3 end, the germline J gene is used to fill in that end. This rearrangement joins TRBV20-1 to TRBJ1-4, with D unclear. Germline V gives CDR1 DFQATT, CDR2 SNEGSKA (reference sequence). CDR3 length equals 14 residues. Between the trimmed V and J ends, which lost 2 bases and 8 bases, there was a span of 15 bases. The CDR3 DNA, read in part, is TGCAGTGCTAGATCCCCGCGGGGAGAGGAAAAA. It is translated as CSARSPRGEEK. The full-length CDR3 reads as CSARSPRGEEKLFF.

A remark on this clone: The CDR3 goes on 3 residues after the read ends, and that part is filled in from the germline J gene. This chain connects TRBV19 to TRBJ1-4; D possibly corresponds to TRBD1 (6 bases). This CDR3 is 15 amino acids long. Germline loops: CDR1 LNHDA, CDR2 SQIVND (reference sequence). The covered CDR3 bases are TGTGCCAGTAGTCTTCTAGGACAGTTCTCAGGACTA. It encodes CASSLLGQFSGL. The CDR3 in its entirety is CASSLLGQFSGLLFF.

A note on this clone: The CDR3 end is not reached by the read, which stops 3 residues before it; the germline J gene fills it in. The gene calls are TRBV5-4 and TRBJ2-1; 11 bases are a match to TRBD2. V lost 3 bases to trimming and J lost 5 bases; unmatched junction nucleotides: 4. Germline V gene sequence: CDR1 SGHNT, CDR2 YYREEE (reference sequence). There are 15 residues in the CDR3. CDR3 DNA, as far as it was read: TGTGCCAGCAGCTCGCTTAGCGGGGGGGACAATGAG. This codes for CASSSLSGGDNE. The full CDR3 is CASSSLSGGDNEQFF.

Worth noting for this clone: Read sequence stops 3 residues before the CDR3 end, and the germline J gene provides the missing end. The chain employs TRBV30 and TRBJ1-2, with TRBD1 as a possible D gene (6 bases). Germline V lookup: CDR1 GTSNPN, CDR2 SVGIG (reference sequence). The CDR3 loop spans 15 amino acids. The CDR3 region is CAWSLSSGGALNYTF. The CDR3 DNA, read in part, is TGTGCCTGGAGTTTAAGTAGCGGGGGGGCCCTCAAC.

On this clone: The CDR3 goes on 3 residues after the read ends, and that part is filled in from the germline J gene. The gene calls are TRBV7-9 and TRBJ1-5, with D possibly TRBD1 on 5 matching bases. The length of the CDR3 is 15 residues. V dropped 0 bases and J dropped 2 bases, with 8 bases sitting between them. Germline assignment: CDR1 SEHNR and CDR2 FQNEAQ (reference sequence). The CDR3 spells CASSLAGGGNQPQHF. The DNA read from the CDR3 is TGTGCCAGCAGCTTAGCGGGGGGAGGCAATCAGCCC.

Concerning this clone: The CDR3 end falls 3 residues outside the read, so it is completed with the germline J gene. The sample contains more than one DNA sequence encoding this CDR3. The V and J genes are TRBV18 and TRBJ2-1; the D gene is possibly TRBD2 (5 bases). The germline V gene has CDR1 KGHSH and CDR2 LQKENI. The CDR3 extends over 16 amino acids. Trimming left V 6 bases short and J 7 bases short, with 22 bases between. CDR3 amino acids: CASSPPRGAPGNEQFF. CDR3 bases read: TGTGCCAGCTCCCCCCCCCGGGGTGCCCCTGGGAATGAG.

On this clone itself: The read finishes 3 residues shy of the CDR3 end, and the germline J gene is used to complete it. The rearrangement joins TRBV20-1 to TRBJ1-5, with D tentatively TRBD1 (6 bases). The germline V gene has CDR1 DFQATT and CDR2 SNEGSKA (reference sequence). The CDR3 is made up of 13 amino acids. V lost 6 bases and J 5 bases, leaving 14 bases between the germline ends. The CDR3 DNA, read in part, is TGCAGTGCCAATCAGGGGCGAGATCAGCCC. Amino acid sequence: CSANQGRDQP. The entire CDR3 reads CSANQGRDQPQHF.

On this clone itself: From the germline J gene comes the end of the CDR3, since the read stops 3 residues before it. This chain joins TRBV2 and TRBJ2-2, with TRBD2 matching 14 bases. The V and J ends lost 8 bases and 7 bases, in that order; junction bases with no gene match: 12. This CDR3 region has 17 residues. In germline, CDR1 is SNHLY, CDR2 FYNNEI. The CDR3 DNA, read in part, is TGTGCCAGCGAACCCTCGGGACTAGCGGGGGAGGGCGGGGAG. This encodes CASEPSGLAGEGGE. The full-length CDR3 reads as CASEPSGLAGEGGELFF.

About this clone itself: The sequenced fragment ends 3 residues before the CDR3 boundary, so the rest is inferred from the germline J gene. The rearrangement joins TRBV20-1 to TRBJ2-3, with 9 bases identical to TRBD1. This CDR3 has 14 amino acids. The germline CDR1 and CDR2 sequences are DFQATT and SNEGSKA (reference sequence). The covered CDR3 bases are TGCAGTGCAGACCCTTCGACAGGGGGTGAGACG. Its translation: CSADPSTGGET. The CDR3 in its entirety is CSADPSTGGETQYF.

Regarding this clone: Read sequence stops 3 residues before the CDR3 end, and the germline J gene provides the missing end. The chain employs TRBV7-2 and TRBJ2-1; TRBD1 aligns across 8 bases. V trimming: 4 bases; J trimming: 6 bases; junction bases outside the gene matches: 8. CDR3 length: 15 residues. Per the germline V gene, CDR1 is SGHTA and CDR2 is FQGNSA. The covered CDR3 bases are TGTGCCAGCAGCTCACAGGGGGTTTTGGGCAATGAG. Its translation: CASSSQGVLGNE. The entire CDR3 is CASSSQGVLGNEQFF. Looking up the rest from reference TRBV7-2 and TRBJ2-1 gives the full variable domain: GAGVSQSPSNKVTEKGKDVELRCDPISGHTALYWYRQSLGQGLEFLIYFQGNSAPDKSGLPSDRFSAERTGGSVSTLTIQRTQQEDSAVYLCASSSQGVLGNEQFFGPGTRLTVL.

As concerns this clone: The read ends 3 residues before the CDR3 terminus; that terminus is restored from the germline J gene. The rearrangement links TRBV14 to TRBJ2-1; 7 bases match TRBD2. J gave up 1 base and V 2 bases, and 8 bases lay outside the gene matches. The CDR3 runs 17 residues. Germline V gene sequence: CDR1 SGHDN, CDR2 FVKESK. CDR3 loop: CASSQLELANSYNEQFF. CDR3 DNA (partial): TGTGCCAGCAGCCAATTAGAACTAGCGAATTCCTACAATGAG.

With respect to this clone: The read finishes 3 residues shy of the CDR3 end, and the germline J gene is used to complete it. The chain recombines TRBV30 with TRBJ1-6; D unresolved. The CDR3 has 16 residues. The V gene's germline CDR1 is GTSNPN and CDR2 SVGIG (reference sequence). Trimming cost V 0 bases and J 4 bases, with 13 bases left between them. The covered CDR3 bases are TGTGCCTGGAGTGTACTCGACAACCCGTATAATTCACCC. This gives the protein CAWSVLDNPYNSP. The CDR3 in full is CAWSVLDNPYNSPLHF.

As for this clone: The sequence runs out 3 residues before the end of the CDR3; the remainder is reconstructed from the germline J gene. This chain uses TRBV29-1 with TRBJ2-4; possible D gene TRBD1, 5 bases. The CDR3 contains 11 residues. Germline V gene sequence: CDR1 SQVTM, CDR2 ANQGSEA. The CDR3: CSVEGGYGQYF. Partial CDR3 DNA: TGCAGCGTTGAAGGGGGCTATGGT.

Concerning this clone itself: The CDR3 extends 3 residues past the end of the read, so its final part is completed from the germline J gene. The chain has TRBV12-3 or TRBV12-4 and TRBJ2-3, with 8 bases aligning to TRBD1. The CDR3 is 17 residues long. Trimming removed 7 bases from V and 5 bases from J; junction bases left unmatched: 17. CDR3 DNA (partial): TGTGCCAGCAATCCCGGCCAGGGGGCGGGTACACTAGATACG. Protein product: CASNPGQGAGTLDT. The whole CDR3 protein is CASNPGQGAGTLDTQYF.

Frequency places this clone as medium-sized. The CDR3 end falls 3 residues outside the read, so it is completed with the germline J gene. V usage is TRBV19 and J usage is TRBJ1-4, with 10 bases that match TRBD1. Per the germline V gene, CDR1 is LNHDA and CDR2 is SQIVND (reference sequence). The V segment lost 6 bases and the J segment 8 bases; nucleotides outside the gene matches: 6. This CDR3 is built from 14 residues. The sequenced CDR3 bases are TGTGCCAGTAGGAGGACAGGGGGAGGGGAAAAA. Translated: CASRRTGGGEK. In full, the CDR3 is CASRRTGGGEKLFF. Filled out from reference TRBV19 and TRBJ1-4, the complete variable domain reads DGGITQSPKYLFRKEGQNVTLSCEQNLNHDAMYWYRQDPGQGLRLIYYSQIVNDFQKGDIAEGYSVSREKKESFPLTVTSAQKNPTAFYLCASRRTGGGEKLFFGSGTQLSVL.

Of note for this clone: The CDR3 goes on 3 residues after the read ends, and that part is filled in from the germline J gene. The chain uses TRBV20-1 and TRBJ1-2, with D hard to call. Germline-derived CDR1 and CDR2 are DFQATT and SNEGSKA (reference sequence). Between the trimmed V and J ends, which lost 3 bases and 0 bases, there was a span of 5 bases. The CDR3 spans 12 residues. This CDR3 reads CSASLANYGYTF. The CDR3 bases that were read are TGCAGTGCTAGTCTTGCTAACTATGGC.

About this clone itself: The read halts 3 residues ahead of the CDR3 end, with the missing end drawn from the germline J gene. The chain links TRBV5-1 to TRBJ2-5; tentatively, D is TRBD1 (5 bases). This CDR3 comprises 14 residues. The germline V gene has CDR1 SGHRS and CDR2 YFSETQ. Trimming shortened V by 3 bases and J by 1 base, and 10 bases separated the two germline ends. Incomplete CDR3 DNA: TGCGCCAGCAGCTCCGACAGCCGCCAAGAGACC. Its translation is CASSSDSRQET. The full CDR3 protein reads CASSSDSRQETQYF.

About this clone: The read falls 3 residues short of the CDR3 end, and the missing part is taken from the germline J gene. V gene TRBV3-1 (or the pseudogene TRBV3-2) combines with J gene TRBJ2-1, with unresolved D. V shed 5 bases and J shed 6 bases, with 14 bases lying between them. CDR3 length: 14 amino acids. Germline V gene lookup returns CDR1 LGHDT and CDR2 YNNKEL (reference sequence). The CDR3 here is CASSLRVARNEQFF. The sequenced CDR3 bases are TGTGCCAGCAGCTTAAGGGTTGCCCGCAATGAG.

As for this clone: The DNA ends 3 residues before the CDR3 does, and the rest of the CDR3 is filled in from the germline J gene. The genes are TRBV19 and TRBJ1-2; 8 bases match TRBD1. CDR1 LNHDA and CDR2 SQIVND come from the germline V gene (reference sequence). The CDR3 spans 15 residues. J was trimmed by 6 bases and V by 2 bases; bases with no gene match: 8. The CDR3 sequence: CASSILQGERHGYTF. The part of the CDR3 DNA that was read is TGTGCCAGTAGTATACTACAGGGGGAAAGGCATGGC.

As to this clone: The read halts 3 residues ahead of the CDR3 end, with the missing end drawn from the germline J gene. The chain combines TRBV20-1 with TRBJ1-5; maybe TRBD1 (6 bases). Trimming took off 6 bases at V and 2 bases at J, with 17 bases between the two ends. This CDR3 region has 15 residues. Germline assignment: CDR1 DFQATT and CDR2 SNEGSKA (reference sequence). The CDR3 is CSAENRAGGNQPQHF. The sequenced CDR3 bases are TGCAGTGCCGAAAACAGGGCAGGCGGCAATCAGCCC.

A note on this clone: Sequencing ends 3 residues short of the CDR3 end; the germline J gene provides the rest. The chain combines TRBV5-6 with TRBJ1-1; the D gene is possibly TRBD1 (5 bases). This CDR3 region has 14 residues. Germline values: CDR1 SGHDT, CDR2 YYEEEE. The V end lost 1 base, the J end lost 6 bases, and 13 bases lay between the germline ends. Here the CDR3 reads CASSLPLRGAEAFF. The part of the CDR3 DNA that was read is TGTGCCAGCAGCTTGCCTCTTCGAGGGGCTGAA.

Worth noting for this clone: The observed sequence ends 3 residues before the CDR3 terminus, with the missing tail filled in from the germline J gene. The V call is TRBV13, the J call TRBJ2-3; a possible D gene is TRBD2 (5 bases). This CDR3 region has 15 residues. Trimming removed 5 bases at V and 5 bases at J, with 17 bases between. CDR1 and CDR2 from the germline V gene are PRHDT and FYEKMQ (reference sequence). The CDR3 sequence is CASSARGRVVDTQYF. CDR3 bases read: TGTGCCAGCAGCGCTCGGGGAAGGGTTGTAGATACG.

In regard to this clone: The read comes to an end 3 residues before the CDR3 does, leaving the germline J gene to fill in the end. The gene calls are TRBV19 and TRBJ2-4, with a weak D call TRBD1 (6 bases). The CDR3 runs to 14 residues. The germline gives CDR1 LNHDA, CDR2 SQIVND (reference sequence). Incomplete CDR3 DNA: TGTGCCAGTAAGGCGACAGGAGTGAAGATAGGT. Translation gives CASKATGVKIG. The full CDR3 protein reads CASKATGVKIGQYF.

With respect to this clone: The read terminates 3 residues before the CDR3 end, so the remaining end is supplied by the germline J gene. The chain couples TRBV18 to TRBJ1-5; perhaps TRBD1 as D (6 bases). Looked up from germline, CDR1 is KGHSH and CDR2 is LQKENI. Trimming removed 6 bases at V and 0 bases at J, with 12 bases between. CDR3 size: 15 residues. CDR3 bases read: TGTGCCAGCTCGCCTTCAGGGGTTAGCAATCAGCCC. This encodes CASSPSGVSNQP. The full-length CDR3 reads as CASSPSGVSNQPQHF.